Sequencing of this T cell receptor beta chain was carried out in a study of T cell repertoires in cytomegalovirus infection. Across the study: Through public TCR beta signatures, both CMV infection and matching HLA type were indicated.

Each CDR3 protein gets one entry after TCRdb re-called the reads with MiXCR. The repertoire holds roughly 320,000 distinct CDR3 sequences, more than 8% seen once, with roughly 4% in the top ten. Comment on this clonotype: Antigen: not known.

This CDR3 has 14 amino acids. V shed 0 bases and J shed 7 bases, with 10 bases lying between them. In germline, CDR1 is SGHAT, CDR2 FQNNGV. Broader study findings: HLA-C-restricted CMV-specific TCR beta clonotypes were dominant in the ex vivo response.

The source is a human donor in good health (CMV status not recorded). Some clones in this sample may be carry-over from other donors' samples. The sequenced material came from PBMCs. The chain carries TRBV11-2 and TRBJ2-1, with D unclear. CDR3 in DNA: TGTGCCAGCAGCTTAGATCGATTCATGAATGAGCAGTTCTTC. This codes for CASSLDRFMNEQFF. Drawing the rest from reference TRBV11-2 and TRBJ2-1, the complete variable domain is EAGVAQSPRYKIIEKRQSVAFWCNPISGHATLYWYQQILGQGPKLLIQFQNNGVVDDSQLPKDRFSAERLKGVDSTLKIQPAKLEDSAVYLCASSLDRFMNEQFFGPGTRLTVL.